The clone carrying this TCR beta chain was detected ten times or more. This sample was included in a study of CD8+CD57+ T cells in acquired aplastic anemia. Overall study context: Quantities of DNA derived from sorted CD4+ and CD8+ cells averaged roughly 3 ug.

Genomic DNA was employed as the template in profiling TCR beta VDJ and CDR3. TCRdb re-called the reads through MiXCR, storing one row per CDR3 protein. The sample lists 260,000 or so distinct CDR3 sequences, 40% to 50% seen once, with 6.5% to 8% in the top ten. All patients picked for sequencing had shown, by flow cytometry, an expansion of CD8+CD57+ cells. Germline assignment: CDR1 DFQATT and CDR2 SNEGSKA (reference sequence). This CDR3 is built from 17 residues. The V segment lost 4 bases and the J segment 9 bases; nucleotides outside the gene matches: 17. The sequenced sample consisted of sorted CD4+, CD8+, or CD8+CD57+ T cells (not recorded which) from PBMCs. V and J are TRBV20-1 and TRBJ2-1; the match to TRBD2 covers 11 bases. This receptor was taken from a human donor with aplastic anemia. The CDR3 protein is CSAKLYSTSGAMPEQFF. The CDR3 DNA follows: TGCAGTGCTAAACTCTACTCGACTAGCGGGGCAATGCCTGAGCAGTTCTTC.